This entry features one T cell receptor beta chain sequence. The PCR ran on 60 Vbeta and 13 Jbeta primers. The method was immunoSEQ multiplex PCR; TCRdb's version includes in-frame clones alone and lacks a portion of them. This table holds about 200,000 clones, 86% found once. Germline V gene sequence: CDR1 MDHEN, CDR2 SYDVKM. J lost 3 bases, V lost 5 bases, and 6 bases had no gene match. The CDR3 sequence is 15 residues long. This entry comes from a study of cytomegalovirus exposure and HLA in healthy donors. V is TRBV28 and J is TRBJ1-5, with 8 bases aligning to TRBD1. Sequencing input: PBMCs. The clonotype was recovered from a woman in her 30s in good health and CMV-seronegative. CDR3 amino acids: CASSLLDRDNQPQHF. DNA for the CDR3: TGTGCCAGCAGTCTCCTGGACAGGGACAATCAGCCCCAGCATTTT.